This T cell receptor (beta chain) was sequenced in a study of blood T cell repertoires in COVID-19 (TCRdb year 2020). For context, the study as a whole: Samples covering the acute and convalescent phases of COVID-19 were provided by collaborators in the United States, Italy and Spain. The prospective study material was composed of cDNA or gDNA derived from T cells, B-cell-depleted T cells, or PBMCs. The dataset comprised deeply sampled blood TCRbeta repertoires from subjects exposed to, actively infected with, or recovered from COVID-19. The repertoires were made available in a free public database intended to serve as a resource for research on the immune response to SARS-CoV-2. The samples were drawn from the first 160 participants of the ongoing ImmuneRACE study and from 1,254 subjects provided by 6 global collaborators. The sample metadata nearly always contained a de-identified subject ID, COVID-19 status, age in years and sex. Where available, HLA class I and class II types were obtained from metadata supplied by the sample provider rather than from assay-based typing. Study-wide findings and limitations: Clinical and demographic metadata were provided uncurated, with the amount varying by source and participant.

V gives up 1 base and J gives up 4 bases, and the segment between their germline ends measures 8 bases. There are 14 amino acids in the CDR3, from cysteine to phenylalanine inclusive. Only CDR3 DNA is held: 42 bases, read in frame from base 1. CDR1 is given as SGHTA and CDR2 as FQGNSA, both from the germline V gene. Turning to this clone: No cognate antigen has been identified for it. No clone much larger than this one lies a single base away; base qualities are absent. Other DNA variants within this sample encode the same CDR3.

Enrolling through a virtual design, the prospective study's participants ranged in age from roughly 18 to 95 years and lived across roughly 23 United States geographic areas. To assign participants to cohorts, the prospective study relied on clinical history that participants themselves reported in a screening survey and a study questionnaire. For ImmuneRACE Cohort 3, a participant was defined as recovered based on two consecutive negative NP/OP PCR tests, clearance by a healthcare professional, or resolution of symptoms. Each participant in the prospective study had whole blood, serum and a nasopharyngeal or oropharyngeal swab collected by mobile phlebotomists. Prospective study participants could optionally give additional blood draws and questionnaires over a roughly two-month period. Blood samples from the prospective study were shipped frozen or at room temperature prior to DNA extraction.

TCRbeta CDR3 regions were amplified from genomic DNA using the immunoSEQ Assay, a bias-controlled multiplex PCR. In the paper's pipeline: Nucleated cell counts per sample were estimated from amplification of reference gene primers within the assay. To quantify the absolute abundance of each unique TCRbeta CDR3 rearrangement, sequence reads were collapsed and filtered. For each sample, productive Simpson clonality was calculated as the square root of Simpson's diversity index across productive rearrangements. Drawn from immuneACCESS, this table holds only the in-frame rearrangements with V and J called that TCRdb kept. Clones are partly lost; checked studies trace under half to an unresolved V gene and leave the rest unexplained. That table supplies the V and J calls and clone size; D and trimming were determined from the DNA. The sample yields approximately 300,000 clones; 87% were counted once. Of the sample, around 6% is held by the ten largest clones.

The sample taken for sequencing was PBMCs or T cells enriched from blood (not recorded which). The receptor was isolated from a woman in her 30s who had recovered from COVID-19. The sequence links TRBV7-2 to TRBJ1-3, and perhaps TRBD1 as D gene, on 6 matching bases. The encoded CDR3 is CASSLGTAGNTIYF. The nucleotide sequence reads as follows: TGTGCCAGCAGCTTAGGGACAGCCGGAAACACCATATATTTT.